The source of this T cell receptor (beta chain) is a study of T-cell reconstitution after alpha-beta-depleted transplantation in children. Preparation of the TCRbeta library used unique molecular identifiers. Each CDR3 protein gets one entry after TCRdb re-called the PCR reads with MiXCR. This sample has about 400,000 distinct CDR3 sequences, with 20% found just once. The CDR3 is 12 amino acids. The V gene lost 4 bases and the J gene lost 3 bases, with 7 bases spanning the gap. The V gene's germline CDR1 is SQVTM and CDR2 ANQGSEA. This clonotype came up a few times. The TCR sequence derives from a human donor who donated a stem cell graft to a child with acute myeloid leukemia. The J gene is TRBJ1-5, the V gene TRBV29-1; D gene uncertain. Specimen: PBMCs from the stem cell graft donor, collected from the stem cell graft. The CDR3 reads CSVGGINQPQHF. The CDR3 DNA is TGCAGCGTTGGCGGGATCAATCAGCCCCAGCATTTT.